The TCR beta chain described here comes from a study of cytomegalovirus exposure and HLA in healthy donors. Study background: As an earlier analysis found, around 170 million T cells yielded about 120 million unique TCR beta sequences. Broader study findings: Indistinguishable V segments such as TRBV6-2 and TRBV6-3 were excluded. Earlier analysis found most TCR beta V segments productive about 87% or about 30% of the time.

Use of 60 Vbeta and 13 Jbeta primers characterized the PCR. Using immunoSEQ multiplex PCR, the repertoire was profiled, and TCRdb retains in-frame clones only, with some absent. Of approximately 210,000 clones listed, approximately 79% were seen once; the top ten hold around 1.6%. Points on this clone: Its antigen is unidentified.

The trim removed 0 bases at V and 0 bases at J, leaving 1 base unmatched. The CDR3 runs 15 residues. Germline V gives CDR1 GTSNPN, CDR2 SVGIG (reference sequence). Sequencing was carried out using PBMCs. The V gene is TRBV30, the J gene TRBJ2-5, with 10 bases aligning to TRBD2. The sequence derives from a girl aged 5-17 years in good health and CMV-seropositive. The CDR3 coding sequence is TGTGCCTGGAGTGTACTAGCGGGGAACCAAGAGACCCAGTACTTC. It specifies CAWSVLAGNQETQYF.